The 27 T cell receptor beta chains below come from one sample, sequenced in a study of blood T cell repertoires in COVID-19. Libraries were prepared by immunoSEQ multiplex PCR; TCRdb keeps only in-frame clonotypes and omits some of them. This table holds 70,000 or so clones, over 65% found once. What was sequenced was peripheral blood. The receptors were gathered from a human donor in a cohort sampled during active COVID-19.

There are a few counts of this clone. This chain links TRBV6-5 with TRBJ1-2; 7 nucleotides line up with TRBD1. The trim removed 5 bases at V and 3 bases at J, leaving 3 bases unmatched. CDR1 and CDR2 from the germline V gene are MNHEY and SVGAGI. The CDR3 spans 13 residues. CDR3 DNA: TGTGCCAGCAGTACAACAGGGGACTATGGCTACACCTTC. Encoded protein: CASSTTGDYGYTF.

As DNA, the CDR3 is TGCAGCGTTGAAGTGAGGAACTTAGCCAAAAACATTCAGTACTTC. It codes for CSVEVRNLAKNIQYF. The V call is TRBV29-1, the J call TRBJ2-4; D unresolved. Between the trimmed V and J ends, which lost 1 base and 0 bases, there was a span of 10 bases. The CDR3 has 15 residues. Germline V gene sequence: CDR1 SQVTM, CDR2 ANQGSEA.

This clone showed up many times. The chain links TRBV7-9 to TRBJ2-7; a weak D match, TRBD2 (5 bases). The CDR3 has 15 amino acids. V was trimmed by 2 bases and J by 1 base, leaving 12 bases between them. CDR1 is SEHNR, CDR2 FQNEAQ, per germline (reference sequence). The CDR3, as DNA: TGTGCCAGCAGCTTATCACCCGGGGTATCCTACGAGCAGTACTTC. Amino acids: CASSLSPGVSYEQYF.

The chain joins TRBV18 to TRBJ2-2, with TRBD1 matching over 12 bases. The CDR3 loop spans 16 amino acids. The trim removed 2 bases at V and 5 bases at J, leaving 3 bases unmatched. Germline CDR1 reads KGHSH; CDR2 reads LQKENI. The CDR3, as DNA: TGTGCCAGCTCACCAAGGGGACAGGGGGCAACCGGGGAGCTGTTTTTT. Its protein product is CASSPRGQGATGELFF.

This clone turned up a few times. The chain recombines TRBV28 with TRBJ2-1; 12 bases fit TRBD2. Germline CDR1 MDHEN, CDR2 SYDVKM. V trimming: 6 bases; J trimming: 5 bases; junction bases outside the gene matches: 8. CDR3 length equals 16 residues. The CDR3 loop is CASRPIPSGRDNEQFF. CDR3 sequence (DNA): TGTGCCAGCAGACCCATCCCTAGCGGGAGGGACAATGAGCAGTTCTTC.

This clone was seen a handful of times. The rearrangement joins TRBV25-1 to TRBJ1-3, with D unresolved. The CDR3 runs 14 residues. The germline V gene has CDR1 MGHDK and CDR2 SYGVNS. With 1 base removed from V and 1 base from J, the gap between germline ends came to 5 bases. CDR3 sequence: CASSESRSGNTIYF. As DNA, the CDR3 is TGTGCCAGCAGTGAATCCAGGTCTGGAAACACCATATATTTT. The full variable domain, rest sourced from reference TRBV25-1 and TRBJ1-3, is EADIYQTPRYLVIGTGKKITLECSQTMGHDKMYWYQQDPGMELHLIHYSYGVNSTEKGDLSSESTVSRIRTEHFPLTLESARPSHTSQYLCASSESRSGNTIYFGEGSWLTVV.

The chain links TRBV28 to TRBJ1-2; D is uncertain. CDR1 and CDR2 from the germline V gene are MDHEN and SYDVKM. The V end lost 6 bases, the J end lost 8 bases, and 10 bases lay between the germline ends. The CDR3 contains 11 residues. CDR3 sequence: CASSPLRGYTF. Written as DNA, the CDR3 is TGTGCCAGCAGCCCCCTTCGGGGCTACACCTTC.

A few counts support this clone. The chain joins TRBV7-9 to TRBJ2-7; maybe TRBD1 (5 bases). This CDR3 has 13 residues. The V end was cut by 2 bases, the J end by 2 bases, with 7 bases between. CDR1 and CDR2 from the germline V gene are SEHNR and FQNEAQ (reference sequence). The CDR3: CASSLQGTYEQYF. CDR3 nucleotides: TGTGCCAGCAGCTTACAGGGTACCTACGAGCAGTACTTC.

The CDR3 nucleotides read TGCGCCAGCAGCCTGGAGGAGGGTAACGGAATGGTAATCTCTGAAGCTTTCTTT. It encodes CASSLEEGNGMVISEAFF. J is TRBJ1-1 and V is TRBV4-1; D is uncertain. Germline V lookup: CDR1 MGHRA, CDR2 YSYEKL. Deletions cut 4 bases from V and 6 bases from J, with 27 bases between. The CDR3 length is 18 residues.

This sequence joins TRBV7-2 and TRBJ2-4; 11 bases map to TRBD2. CDR1 and CDR2 (germline): SGHTA, FQGNSA. The CDR3 consists of 16 residues. The junction had 7 bases not matched to a gene; V was cut back by 1 base and J by 8 bases. The chain's CDR3 is CASSLGASGGKDIQYF. As DNA, the CDR3 is TGTGCCAGCAGCTTAGGGGCTAGCGGGGGGAAGGACATTCAGTACTTC.

This sequence joins TRBV6-6 and TRBJ1-1; D call uncertain. The CDR3 has 15 residues. Germline CDR1 reads MNHNY; CDR2 reads SVGAGI (reference sequence). Deletions cut 2 bases from V and 2 bases from J, with 12 bases between. The CDR3 loop reads CASSYGRARNTEAFF. The DNA for the CDR3 is TGTGCCAGCAGTTACGGGAGGGCTCGTAACACTGAAGCTTTCTTT.

The genes are TRBV3-1 (or the pseudogene TRBV3-2) and TRBJ2-3; TRBD2 might be the D (7 bases). V was pared by 1 base and J by 0 bases, with 11 bases between. This CDR3 spans 16 amino acids. Germline V gene lookup returns CDR1 LGHDT and CDR2 YNNKEL (reference sequence). CDR3 residues: CASSQVRGASTDTQYF. CDR3 sequence (DNA): TGTGCCAGCAGCCAAGTCCGGGGGGCTAGCACAGATACGCAGTATTTT.

The chain uses TRBV5-4 and TRBJ2-1, with 8 bases matching TRBD1. The germline gives CDR1 SGHNT, CDR2 YYREEE (reference sequence). The CDR3 loop spans 18 amino acids. Trimming took 1 base from V and 7 from J; bases not matched to a gene: 16. The CDR3 coding sequence is TGTGCCAGCAGCTTGCCCCCCGAGGACAGGGTTTTTTGGAATGAGCAGTTCTTC. This translates into CASSLPPEDRVFWNEQFF. Based on the CDR3 plus reference TRBV5-4 and TRBJ2-1, the full variable domain is ETGVTQSPTHLIKTRGQQVTLRCSSQSGHNTVSWYQQALGQGPQFIFQYYREEENGRGNFPPRFSGLQFPNYSSELNVNALELDDSALYLCASSLPPEDRVFWNEQFFGPGTRLTVL.

This clone showed up many times. The J gene is TRBJ2-2, the V gene TRBV5-4; 9 bases agree with TRBD2. The CDR3 has 15 residues. Germline values: CDR1 SGHNT, CDR2 YYREEE (reference sequence). J lost 6 bases, V lost 1 base, and 4 bases had no gene match. CDR3: CASSLFLAGSGELFF. DNA for the CDR3: TGTGCCAGCAGCTTGTTCCTAGCGGGGTCCGGGGAGCTGTTTTTT.

This clone has a single count. The V gene is TRBV5-1, the J gene TRBJ2-1, with a possible D match to TRBD2 (6 bases). Trimming removed 4 bases at V and 9 bases at J, with 14 bases between. This CDR3 has 13 residues. CDR1 SGHRS and CDR2 YFSETQ come from the germline V gene. CDR3 loop: CASSIRLGGEQFF. Written as DNA, the CDR3 is TGCGCCAGCAGCATCCGCCTGGGGGGTGAGCAGTTCTTC.

The count of this clone is one. The rearrangement uses TRBV3-1 (or the pseudogene TRBV3-2) and TRBJ2-3; TRBD1 matches 7 bases. The CDR3 extends over 13 amino acids. CDR1 is LGHDT and CDR2 is YNNKEL in the germline V gene (reference sequence). The trim removed 2 bases at V and 9 bases at J, leaving 5 bases unmatched. This CDR3 is CASSQIEGATQYF. The CDR3 region has the DNA TGTGCCAGCAGCCAAATTGAGGGGGCAACGCAGTATTTT.

The rearrangement uses TRBV29-1 and TRBJ2-1, with 9 nucleotides matching TRBD1. V lost 7 bases to trimming and J lost 4 bases; unmatched junction nucleotides: 5. In germline, CDR1 is SQVTM, CDR2 ANQGSEA. This CDR3 spans 13 amino acids. In DNA form, the CDR3 reads TGCAGCGCCCGGGACAGGGAGTACAATGAGCAGTTCTTC. The encoded protein is CSARDREYNEQFF.

The chain has TRBV2 and TRBJ2-5, with 10 bases matching TRBD1. CDR3 length: 14 amino acids. Germline loops: CDR1 SNHLY, CDR2 FYNNEI. J was trimmed by 4 bases and V by 6 bases; bases with no gene match: 5. The DNA for the CDR3 is TGTGCCAGCAGCCGGGACAGGGGTGGAGAGACCCAGTACTTC. Amino acid sequence: CASSRDRGGETQYF.

This chain connects TRBV5-4 to TRBJ2-1, with 13 bases fitting TRBD2. Germline V gives CDR1 SGHNT, CDR2 YYREEE (reference sequence). This CDR3 is built from 17 residues. J lost 5 bases, V lost 0 bases, and 5 bases had no gene match. The CDR3 region is CASSLVGGLAGHNEQFF. CDR3 DNA sequence: TGTGCCAGCAGCTTGGTAGGGGGACTAGCGGGGCACAATGAGCAGTTCTTC.

The chain employs TRBV20-1 and TRBJ2-7; 11 nucleotides align to TRBD2. This CDR3 has 16 residues. With V trimmed by 3 bases and J by 6 bases, 13 bases remained unmatched. Germline V CDR1 and CDR2: DFQATT, SNEGSKA (reference sequence). The CDR3 nucleotides are TGCAGTGCTAGTTTAGCGGGAGGGCCGCCTGTCCCCGAGCAGTACTTC. Its protein product is CSASLAGGPPVPEQYF.

The rearrangement links TRBV28 to TRBJ1-2; possibly TRBD1 for D (6 bases). CDR1 and CDR2 from the germline V gene are MDHEN and SYDVKM. Between the trimmed V and J ends, which lost 6 bases and 3 bases, there was a span of 14 bases. CDR3 length equals 14 residues. The CDR3 protein is CASRPPTGDYGYTF. The DNA for the CDR3 is TGTGCCAGCAGACCACCGACAGGAGACTATGGCTACACCTTC.

The genes are TRBV24-1 and TRBJ2-5, with D tentatively TRBD2 (6 bases). Trimming removed 3 bases from V and 9 bases from J, with 19 bases in between. The CDR3 is 15 residues long. Germline V CDR1 and CDR2: KGHDR, SFDVKD. The CDR3 sequence is CATSDPGGGAEAQYF. CDR3 sequence (DNA): TGTGCCACCAGTGATCCCGGCGGCGGGGCGGAGGCCCAGTACTTC.

This clone was found once. The V gene is TRBV28, the J gene TRBJ2-5, with D possibly being TRBD2 (6 bases). Looked up from germline, CDR1 is MDHEN and CDR2 is SYDVKM. The germline V and J ends were trimmed by 3 bases and 5 bases, with 16 bases remaining between them. The CDR3 runs to 15 residues. The CDR3 region is CASSFGSQGAETQYF. CDR3 DNA: TGTGCCAGCAGTTTCGGGAGCCAGGGAGCGGAGACCCAGTACTTC.

This clone was seen just once. The chain joins TRBV5-6 to TRBJ2-7, with D perhaps TRBD1 (5 bases). The ends were cut back, 2 bases at V and 2 bases at J, with 14 bases in the middle. The length of the CDR3 is 15 residues. Germline V lookup: CDR1 SGHDT, CDR2 YYEEEE. CDR3: CASSFWARQTYEQYF. DNA for the CDR3: TGTGCCAGCAGCTTCTGGGCCAGACAGACCTACGAGCAGTACTTC.

The chain recombines TRBV28 with TRBJ2-3; 9 nucleotides agree with TRBD2. The J segment lost 4 bases and the V segment lost 10 bases, leaving 18 bases of the junction unmatched. The length of the CDR3 is 17 residues. The germline CDR1 and CDR2 sequences are MDHEN and SYDVKM. The CDR3 DNA is TGTGCCACCCGGGGGGCGGGAGGGCTACCGGTCTCAGATACGCAGTATTTT. Translated: CATRGAGGLPVSDTQYF.

V gene TRBV28 combines with J gene TRBJ2-3, with 7 bases matching TRBD2. The CDR3 covers 15 residues. CDR1 and CDR2 (germline): MDHEN, SYDVKM. The V segment lost 4 bases and the J segment 2 bases; nucleotides outside the gene matches: 6. The CDR3 bases are TGTGCCAGCAGTTCTGGGCGGGAGATCACAGATACGCAGTATTTT. It yields the protein CASSSGREITDTQYF. The full variable domain, with the rest looked up from reference TRBV28 and TRBJ2-3, is DVKVTQSSRYLVKRTGEKVFLECVQDMDHENMFWYRQDPGLGLRLIYFSYDVKMKEKGDIPEGYSVSREKKERFSLILESASTNQTSMYLCASSSGREITDTQYFGPGTRLTVL.

The gene calls are TRBV7-2 and TRBJ2-7, with a possible D match to TRBD1 (7 bases). The germline V and J ends were trimmed by 4 bases and 4 bases, with 17 bases remaining between them. Germline V gives CDR1 SGHTA, CDR2 FQGNSA. This CDR3 is built from 15 residues. This CDR3 reads CASSSGWAGGYEQYF. The CDR3 DNA sequence: TGTGCCAGCAGCTCGGGGTGGGCAGGGGGGTACGAGCAGTACTTC.